This TCR beta chain was recorded in a study of cytomegalovirus exposure and HLA in healthy donors. Study-level results: HLA alleles were associated with 15,000 to 20,000 TCR beta sequences in a later analysis at 0.05 false discovery rate. There were reportedly fewer N-insertions in an Asian-associated ancestry cluster than the approximately 630-donor mean, in a later analysis.

This cohort consisted of healthy bone marrow donors. Remarks on this clone: Its specificity is not known.

This CDR3 comprises 16 residues. CDR1 and CDR2 from the germline V gene are SGHAT and FQNNGV. V shed 0 bases and J 12 bases; nucleotides not matched to a gene: 7. Both 60 Vbeta primers and 13 Jbeta primers went into the PCR. Produced via immunoSEQ multiplex PCR; TCRdb's table is partial and in-frame only. The table shows around 60,000 clones, with more than 70% occurring only once. The sample was PBMCs. This chain connects TRBV11-2 to TRBJ2-1, with TRBD2 matching 14 bases. The clonotype comes from a woman aged 40 to 50 in good health and CMV-seropositive. CDR3 region: CASSLDPGLAGEGQFF. CDR3 sequence (DNA): TGTGCCAGCAGCTTAGATCCGGGACTAGCGGGGGAAGGGCAGTTCTTC.